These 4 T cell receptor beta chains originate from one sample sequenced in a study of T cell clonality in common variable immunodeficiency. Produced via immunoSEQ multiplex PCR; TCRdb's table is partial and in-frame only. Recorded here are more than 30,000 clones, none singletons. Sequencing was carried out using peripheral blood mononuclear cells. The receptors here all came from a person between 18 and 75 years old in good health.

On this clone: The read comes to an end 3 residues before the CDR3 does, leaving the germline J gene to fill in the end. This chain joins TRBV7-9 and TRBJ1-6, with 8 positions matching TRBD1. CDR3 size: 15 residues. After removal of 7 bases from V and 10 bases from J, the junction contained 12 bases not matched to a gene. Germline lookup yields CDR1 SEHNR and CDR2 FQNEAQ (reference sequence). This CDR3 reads CASTDPDRESSPLHF. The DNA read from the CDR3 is TGTGCCAGCACCGACCCGGACAGGGAAAGCTCACCC.

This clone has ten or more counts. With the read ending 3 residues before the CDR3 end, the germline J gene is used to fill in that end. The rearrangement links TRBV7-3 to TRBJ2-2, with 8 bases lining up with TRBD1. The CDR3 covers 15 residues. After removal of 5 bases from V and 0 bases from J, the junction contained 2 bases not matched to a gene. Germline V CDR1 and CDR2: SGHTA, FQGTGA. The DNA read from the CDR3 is TGTGCCAGCAGCGTGACAGGGGCGAACACCGGGGAG. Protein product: CASSVTGANTGE. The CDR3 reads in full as CASSVTGANTGELFF.

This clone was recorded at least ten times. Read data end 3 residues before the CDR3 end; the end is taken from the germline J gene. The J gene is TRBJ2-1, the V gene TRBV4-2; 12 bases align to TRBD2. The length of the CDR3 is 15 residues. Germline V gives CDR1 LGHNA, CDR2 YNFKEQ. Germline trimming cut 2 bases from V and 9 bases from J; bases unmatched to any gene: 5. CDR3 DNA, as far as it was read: TGTGCCAGCAGCCAAATCCTAGCGGGAGGGAGTGAG. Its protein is CASSQILAGGSE. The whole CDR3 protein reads CASSQILAGGSEQFF.

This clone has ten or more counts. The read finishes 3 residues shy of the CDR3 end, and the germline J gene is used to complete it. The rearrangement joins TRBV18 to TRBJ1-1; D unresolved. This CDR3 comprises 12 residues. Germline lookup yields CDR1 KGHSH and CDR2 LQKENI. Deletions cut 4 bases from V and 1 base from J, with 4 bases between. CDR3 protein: CASSQANTEAFF. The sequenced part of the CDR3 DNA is TGTGCCAGCTCACAGGCGAACACTGAA.